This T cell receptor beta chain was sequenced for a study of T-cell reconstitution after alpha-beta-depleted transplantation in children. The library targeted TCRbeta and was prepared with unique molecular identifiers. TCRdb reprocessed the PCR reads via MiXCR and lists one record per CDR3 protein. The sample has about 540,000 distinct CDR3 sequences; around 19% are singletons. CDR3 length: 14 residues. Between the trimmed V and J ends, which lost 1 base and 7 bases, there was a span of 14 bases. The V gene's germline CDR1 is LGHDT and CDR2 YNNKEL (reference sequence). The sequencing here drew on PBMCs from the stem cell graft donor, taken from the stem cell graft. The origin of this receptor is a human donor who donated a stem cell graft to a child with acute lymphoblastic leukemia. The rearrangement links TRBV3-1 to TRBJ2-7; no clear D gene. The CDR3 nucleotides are TGTGCCAGCAGCCAAGGGGCAGGTGTACGGGAGCAGTACTTC. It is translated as CASSQGAGVREQYF.